The T cell receptor beta chain described here comes from a study of identical twins. Study-wide results and caveats: While abundant cord blood beta clonotypes carried fewer insertions, memory repertoires showed no such pattern.

Germline CDR1 is DFQATT and CDR2 is SNEGSKA (reference sequence). The CDR3 is made up of 12 amino acids. V lost 4 bases and J lost 4, with 10 bases in between. Points on this clonotype: The antigen is not known.

Through template switching, a universal primer site was introduced, and the cDNA contained unique molecular identifiers. TCRdb analysed the 5' RACE reads with MiXCR anew, one entry per CDR3 protein. The sample includes approximately 500,000 distinct CDR3 sequences, 20% to 25% of them seen just once. A further study also used this sample, focusing on T cells expressing NK-cell markers. Per that paper: In several donors, these clonotypes also led the CD3+CD56-NKG2C+ fraction. The study left the HCMV specificity of expanded NKG2C+ T cell clones unresolved.

The sample consisted of CD4+ T cells sorted from blood. The TCR comes from a woman between 18 and 29 years old in good health. This sequence joins TRBV20-1 and TRBJ1-1; D is undetermined. The CDR3 region is CSAIGRRTEAFF. CDR3 nucleotides: TGCAGTGCTATAGGTAGGCGCACTGAAGCTTTCTTT.